The 6 T cell receptor beta chains below come from one sample, sequenced in a study of blood T cell repertoires in COVID-19. Sequencing was performed with immunoSEQ multiplex PCR; in TCRdb, only in-frame clones are kept and a portion is missing. Here the sample spans 400,000 or so clones, 75% to 90% being singletons. Sequencing was carried out using peripheral blood. The receptor set was obtained from a woman in her thirties or forties with COVID-19, enrolled during active disease.

V and J are TRBV5-1 and TRBJ1-1; maybe TRBD1 (6 bases). Trimming stripped 2 bases from V and 5 bases from J, with 10 bases between. Germline loops: CDR1 SGHRS, CDR2 YFSETQ. There are 13 residues in the CDR3. CDR3 amino acids: CASSFLGGTEAFF. The CDR3, as DNA: TGCGCCAGCAGCTTCTTAGGGGGTACTGAAGCTTTCTTT.

This rearrangement joins TRBV7-3 to TRBJ2-1, with TRBD1 matching 8 bases. Germline CDR1 reads SGHTA; CDR2 reads FQGTGA. The CDR3 is 16 amino acids. The V and J ends lost 5 bases and 7 bases, in that order; junction bases with no gene match: 13. The CDR3 bases are TGTGCCAGCAGCCCCCTGGGGCAGGGGGCGAGGAATGAGCAGTTCTTC. Protein product: CASSPLGQGARNEQFF.

The J gene is TRBJ1-1, the V gene TRBV5-1; possibly TRBD1 for D (5 bases). This CDR3 spans 14 amino acids. The V gene's germline CDR1 is SGHRS and CDR2 YFSETQ. The V gene lost 4 bases and the J gene lost 7 bases, with 17 bases spanning the gap. The CDR3 DNA reads TGCGCCAGCAGCGCGGGGACCGGGGTAGGTGAAGCTTTCTTT. Its protein product is CASSAGTGVGEAFF.

The CDR3 coding sequence is TGTGCCAGTAGTCCCCGCAGGGATTCCTACGAGCAGTACTTC. Amino acids: CASSPRRDSYEQYF. The V call is TRBV19, the J call TRBJ2-7; D possibly corresponds to TRBD1 (5 bases). The germline V gene has CDR1 LNHDA and CDR2 SQIVND (reference sequence). The CDR3 is 14 amino acids. Trimming took 5 bases from V and 1 from J, leaving 12 bases between them.

The chain is built from TRBV7-8 and TRBJ1-6; the match to TRBD1 covers 8 bases. There are 15 residues in the CDR3. From germline, CDR1 is SGHVS and CDR2 FQNEAQ. The ends lost 5 bases at V and 11 bases at J; junction bases unmatched: 11. CDR3 coding DNA: TGTGCCAGCAGCGTCTCCGGGACAGGACTCCCACCCCTCCACTTT. Translation gives CASSVSGTGLPPLHF.

The rearrangement joins TRBV5-5 to TRBJ1-5; D ambiguous. The CDR3 loop spans 15 amino acids. Germline-derived CDR1 and CDR2 are SGHKS and YYEKEE (reference sequence). With 2 bases removed from V and 5 bases from J, the gap between germline ends came to 14 bases. The DNA for the CDR3 is TGTGCCAGCAGCTTAGGAAAGGGAGCGTATCAGCCCCAGCATTTT. Translating it yields CASSLGKGAYQPQHF.